Sequencing of this T cell receptor (beta chain) was carried out in a study of T cell changes during pregnancy in multiple sclerosis. Sequenced by immunoSEQ multiplex PCR; TCRdb stores in-frame clones only, minus some. The table lists 45,000 to 55,000 clones, about 90% of them singletons, with 0.61% in the top ten. There are 16 residues in the CDR3. Germline CDR1 and CDR2: SGHRS and YFSETQ. The trim removed 3 bases at V and 2 bases at J, leaving 7 bases unmatched. The sample consisted of CD4+ T cells from peripheral blood mononuclear cells, taken after pregnancy. The source of this sequence is a female donor in good health, enrolled as a control in a pregnancy study. V and J are TRBV5-1 and TRBJ2-7, with 11 nucleotides matching TRBD2. The CDR3 loop is CASSSLTSGTTYEQYF. The CDR3 nucleotides read TGCGCCAGCAGCTCGCTGACTAGCGGGACTACCTACGAGCAGTACTTC. Using reference TRBV5-1 and TRBJ2-7 for the parts outside the CDR3, the full variable domain is KAGVTQTPRYLIKTRGQQVTLSCSPISGHRSVSWYQQTPGQGLQFLFEYFSETQRNKGNFPGRFSGRQFSNSRSEMNVSTLELGDSALYLCASSSLTSGTTYEQYFGPGTRLTVT.